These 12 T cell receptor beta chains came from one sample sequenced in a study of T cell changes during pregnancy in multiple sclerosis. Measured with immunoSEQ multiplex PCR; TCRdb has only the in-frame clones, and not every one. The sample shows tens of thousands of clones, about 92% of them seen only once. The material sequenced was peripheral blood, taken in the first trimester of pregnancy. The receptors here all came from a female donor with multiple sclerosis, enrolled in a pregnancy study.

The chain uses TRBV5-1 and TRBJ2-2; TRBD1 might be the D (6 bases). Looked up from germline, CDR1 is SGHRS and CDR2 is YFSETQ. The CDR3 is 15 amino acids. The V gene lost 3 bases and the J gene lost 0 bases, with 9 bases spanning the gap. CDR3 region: CASSSTGTNTGELFF. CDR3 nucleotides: TGCGCCAGCAGCTCGACAGGAACGAACACCGGGGAGCTGTTTTTT. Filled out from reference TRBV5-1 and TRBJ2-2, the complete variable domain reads KAGVTQTPRYLIKTRGQQVTLSCSPISGHRSVSWYQQTPGQGLQFLFEYFSETQRNKGNFPGRFSGRQFSNSRSEMNVSTLELGDSALYLCASSSTGTNTGELFFGEGSRLTVL.

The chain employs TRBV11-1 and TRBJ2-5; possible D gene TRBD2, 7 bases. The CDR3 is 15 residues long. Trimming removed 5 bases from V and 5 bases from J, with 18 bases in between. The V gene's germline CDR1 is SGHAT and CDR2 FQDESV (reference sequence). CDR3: CASSPSAGAGETQYF. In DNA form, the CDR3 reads TGTGCCAGCAGCCCCTCGGCGGGGGCAGGGGAGACCCAGTACTTC.

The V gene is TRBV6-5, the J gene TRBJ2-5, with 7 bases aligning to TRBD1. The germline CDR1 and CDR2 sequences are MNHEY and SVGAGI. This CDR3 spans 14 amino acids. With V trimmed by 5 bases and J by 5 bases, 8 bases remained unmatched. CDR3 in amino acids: CASSGRDSWETQYF. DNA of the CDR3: TGTGCCAGCAGTGGACGGGACAGTTGGGAGACCCAGTACTTC.

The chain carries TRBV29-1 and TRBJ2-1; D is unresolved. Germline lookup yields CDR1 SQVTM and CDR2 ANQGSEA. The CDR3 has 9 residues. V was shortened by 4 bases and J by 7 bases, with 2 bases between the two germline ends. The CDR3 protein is CSVANEQFF. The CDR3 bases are TGCAGCGTTGCAAATGAGCAGTTCTTC.

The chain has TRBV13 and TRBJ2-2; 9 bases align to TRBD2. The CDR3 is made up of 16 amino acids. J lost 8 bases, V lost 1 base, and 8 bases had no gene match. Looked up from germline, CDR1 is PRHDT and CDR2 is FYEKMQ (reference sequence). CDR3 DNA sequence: TGTGCCAGCAGCTTAGCGGAGCGGGGGGCCGGAGGGGAGCTGTTTTTT. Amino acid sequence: CASSLAERGAGGELFF.

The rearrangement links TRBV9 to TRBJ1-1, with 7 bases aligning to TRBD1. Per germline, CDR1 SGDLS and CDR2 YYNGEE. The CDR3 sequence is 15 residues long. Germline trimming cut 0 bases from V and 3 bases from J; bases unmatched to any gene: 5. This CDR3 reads CASSVVGTADTEAFF. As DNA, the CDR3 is TGTGCCAGCAGCGTAGTCGGGACAGCAGACACTGAAGCTTTCTTT.

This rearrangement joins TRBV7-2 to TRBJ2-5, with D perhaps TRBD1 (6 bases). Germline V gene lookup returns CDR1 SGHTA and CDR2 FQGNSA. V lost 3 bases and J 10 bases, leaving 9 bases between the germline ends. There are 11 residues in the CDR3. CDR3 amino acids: CASSFTGSQYF. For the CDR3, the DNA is TGTGCCAGCAGCTTTACAGGGAGCCAGTACTTC.

CDR3 in amino acids: CAWSYLAGATTGELFF. The CDR3, as DNA: TGTGCCTGGAGTTACCTAGCGGGGGCTACCACCGGGGAGCTGTTTTTT. The chain is built from TRBV30 and TRBJ2-2; TRBD2 matches at 10 bases. The CDR3 has 16 amino acids. Looked up from germline, CDR1 is GTSNPN and CDR2 is SVGIG (reference sequence). With 2 bases clipped from V and 4 bases from J, the junction kept 7 bases outside the gene matches. Filled out from reference TRBV30 and TRBJ2-2, the complete variable domain reads SQTIHQWPATLVQPVGSPLSLECTVEGTSNPNLYWYRQAAGRGLQLLFYSVGIGQISSEVPQNLSASRPQDRQFILSSKKLLLSDSGFYLCAWSYLAGATTGELFFGEGSRLTVL.

This CDR3 reads CATSRDRPGNEQYF. CDR3 DNA sequence: TGTGCCACCAGCAGAGATCGACCAGGGAACGAGCAGTACTTC. The genes are TRBV15 and TRBJ2-7; tentative D call: TRBD1 (5 bases). The CDR3 is 14 residues long. Looked up from germline, CDR1 is LNHNV and CDR2 is YYDKDF (reference sequence). The V end lost 0 bases, the J end lost 5 bases, and 11 bases lay between the germline ends.

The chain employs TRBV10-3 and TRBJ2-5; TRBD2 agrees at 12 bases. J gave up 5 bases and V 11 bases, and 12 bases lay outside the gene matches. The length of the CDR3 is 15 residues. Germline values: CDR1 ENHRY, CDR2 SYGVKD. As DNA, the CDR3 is TGTGCCGTTCCTCTAGCGGGGGGGCCAAGGGAGACCCAGTACTTC. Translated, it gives CAVPLAGGPRETQYF.

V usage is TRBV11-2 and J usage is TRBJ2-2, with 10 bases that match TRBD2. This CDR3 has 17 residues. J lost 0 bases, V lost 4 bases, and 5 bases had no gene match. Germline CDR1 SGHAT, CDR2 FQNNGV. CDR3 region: CASSSTSGATNTGELFF. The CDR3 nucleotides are TGTGCCAGCAGCTCTACTAGCGGGGCCACGAACACCGGGGAGCTGTTTTTT.

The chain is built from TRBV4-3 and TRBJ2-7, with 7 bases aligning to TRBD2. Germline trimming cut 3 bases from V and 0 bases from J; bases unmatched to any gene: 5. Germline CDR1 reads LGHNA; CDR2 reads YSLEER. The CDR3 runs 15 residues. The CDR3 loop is CASSHRWGGSYEQYF. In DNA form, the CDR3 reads TGCGCCAGCAGCCACCGCTGGGGGGGCTCCTACGAGCAGTACTTC.